This T cell receptor beta chain was captured in a study of T-cell memory formation after mild COVID-19. Study-wide points: Second-wave clones peaking on day 37 lacked confirmed SARS-CoV-2 specificity.

Via MiXCR, TCRdb re-called the 5' RACE reads, giving one row per CDR3 protein. The top ten clones hold roughly 25% of a sample with 250,000 to 300,000 distinct CDR3 sequences, about a sixth of them seen once. This clonotype was observed a few times. Antigen unknown. Germline lookup yields CDR1 MNHEY and CDR2 SVGEGT. Trimming pared 6 bases from V and 6 bases from J, leaving 15 bases between. The CDR3 is 14 residues long. Sample: PBMCs or a T cell subset sorted from them (not recorded which). This clonotype originated in a man between 18 and 29 years old who had mild COVID-19 (a few samples of this study predate the infection). Cell type and time point are not known. This chain joins TRBV6-2 or TRBV6-3 and TRBJ2-1; D tentatively reads TRBD1 or TRBD2 (5 bases each). CDR3 sequence (DNA): TGTGCCAGCAGCTCGGGACGAGAAGTCAATGAGCAGTTCTTC. Residues: CASSSGREVNEQFF.